Sequencing of this T cell receptor (beta chain) was carried out in a study of CD8+CD57+ T cells in acquired aplastic anemia (dated by TCRdb to between 2017 and 2018). Concerning the study at large: Extracted DNA from sorted CD4+ and CD8+ cells averaged around 3.2 ug, ranging from about 0.19 to 30 ug. An average of approximately 10 million reads for CD4+ cells and 11.0 million reads for CD8+ cells was obtained from healthy donor samples.

Genomic DNA was used as template for profiling of TCR beta VDJ combinations and CDR3 sequences. An Illumina HiSeq 2000 was used for TCR repertoire sequencing. As for the original processing: TRBV/TRBJ rearrangement plots, CDR3 size and DJ length profiles, and Simpson's diversity index were used to evaluate the repertoires. The immunodominant clone was defined as the most abundant DNA sequence in deep sequencing data. CDR3 amino acid sequences were screened for sharing across subjects and were compared with published repertoires and the VDJdb database. TCRdb itself trimmed the public reads at Q25 with fastp, ran MiXCR and retained productive beta chains. Duplicate CDR3 protein sequences are folded into a single record with the most common DNA and genes. The V and J calls, along with clone size, are taken from TCRdb and not from the paper's own processing. Here the sample has about 220,000 distinct CDR3 sequences; 34% occur a single time. The top ten clones comprise roughly 1.1% of the sample.

General findings and caveats noted by the study authors: No significant difference in CD8+ Simpson's diversity was found between patients and healthy controls (P=0.060). Roughly 29 CD8+ CDR3 sequences were found to be shared between patients and controls, but these sequences appeared to be highly expressed in patients and within the immunodominant clones of the patients.

Many counts were recorded for this clonotype. It has no known antigen specificity. No much larger clonotype is one base removed from it; base qualities were not supplied. From its cysteine to its phenylalanine, the CDR3 spans 13 amino acids. Of the read, only the CDR3 DNA is kept; its 39 bases are in frame from base 1. Via the germline V gene (reference sequence), CDR1 is SEHNR and CDR2 FQNEAQ. The trim is 3 bases for V and 4 bases for J, with a gap of 9 bases between the germline ends. In the study, sorted CD4+ and CD8+ blood T cells from patients with severe aplastic anemia and from healthy subjects underwent deep sequencing of TCR repertoires. Ficoll-Paque density gradient centrifugation was used to isolate peripheral blood mononuclear cells. Before DNA extraction, CD4+ and CD8+ T cells were sorted with FACS or magnetic beads.

The sample taken for sequencing was sorted CD4+, CD8+, or CD8+CD57+ T cells (not recorded which) from PBMCs. The sequence was obtained from a human donor in good health, serving as a control. This chain joins TRBV7-9 to TRBJ1-1; no D segment can be confidently identified. The CDR3 protein is CASSFVLATEAFF. The nucleotide sequence reads as follows: TGTGCCAGCAGCTTTGTGCTGGCCACTGAAGCTTTCTTT.